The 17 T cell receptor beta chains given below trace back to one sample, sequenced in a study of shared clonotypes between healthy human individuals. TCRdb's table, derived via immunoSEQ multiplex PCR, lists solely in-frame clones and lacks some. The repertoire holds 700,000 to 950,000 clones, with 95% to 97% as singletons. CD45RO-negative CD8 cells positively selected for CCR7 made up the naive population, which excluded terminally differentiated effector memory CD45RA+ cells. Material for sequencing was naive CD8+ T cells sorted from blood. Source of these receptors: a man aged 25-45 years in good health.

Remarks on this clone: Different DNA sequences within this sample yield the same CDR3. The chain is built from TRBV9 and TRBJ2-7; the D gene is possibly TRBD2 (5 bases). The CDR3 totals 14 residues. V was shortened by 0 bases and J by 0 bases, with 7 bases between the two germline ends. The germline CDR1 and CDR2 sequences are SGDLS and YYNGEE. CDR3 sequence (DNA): TGTGCCAGCAGCGTAGTAGGGAGCTCCTACGAGCAGTACTTC. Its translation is CASSVVGSSYEQYF.

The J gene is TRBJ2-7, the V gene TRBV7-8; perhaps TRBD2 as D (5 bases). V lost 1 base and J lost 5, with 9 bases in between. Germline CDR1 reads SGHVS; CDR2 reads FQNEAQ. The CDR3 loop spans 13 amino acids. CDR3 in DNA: TGTGCCAGCAGCTTAGAGAGGGCCGACGAGCAGTACTTC. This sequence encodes CASSLERADEQYF.

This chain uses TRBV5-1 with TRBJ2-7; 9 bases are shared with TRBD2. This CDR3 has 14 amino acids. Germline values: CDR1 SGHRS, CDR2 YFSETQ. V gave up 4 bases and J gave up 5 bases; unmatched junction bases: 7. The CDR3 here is CASSPIAGANEQYF. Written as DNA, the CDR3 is TGCGCCAGCAGCCCCATAGCGGGAGCTAACGAGCAGTACTTC.

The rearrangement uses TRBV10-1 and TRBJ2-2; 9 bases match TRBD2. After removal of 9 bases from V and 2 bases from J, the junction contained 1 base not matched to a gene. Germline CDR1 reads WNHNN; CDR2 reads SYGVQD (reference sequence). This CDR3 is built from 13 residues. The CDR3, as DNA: TGCGCCAGTAGCGGGAGAAACACCGGGGAGCTGTTTTTT. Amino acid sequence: CASSGRNTGELFF.

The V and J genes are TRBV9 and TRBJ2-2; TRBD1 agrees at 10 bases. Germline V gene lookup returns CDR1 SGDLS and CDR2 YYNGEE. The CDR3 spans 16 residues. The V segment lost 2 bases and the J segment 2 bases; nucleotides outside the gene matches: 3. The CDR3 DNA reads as TGTGCCAGCAGCGTTGGGACAGGGGTTAACACCGGGGAGCTGTTTTTT. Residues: CASSVGTGVNTGELFF.

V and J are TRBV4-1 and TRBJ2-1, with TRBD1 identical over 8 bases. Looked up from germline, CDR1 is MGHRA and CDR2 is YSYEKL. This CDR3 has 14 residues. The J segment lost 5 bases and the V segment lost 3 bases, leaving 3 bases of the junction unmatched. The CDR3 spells CASSHKDRDNEQFF. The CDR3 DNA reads TGCGCCAGCAGCCACAAGGACAGGGACAATGAGCAGTTCTTC.

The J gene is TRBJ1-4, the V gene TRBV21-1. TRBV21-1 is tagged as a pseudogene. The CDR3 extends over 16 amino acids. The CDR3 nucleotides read TGTGCCAGCAGACTGAACGGAGGGGTGTGGGGTGAAAAACTGTTTTTT. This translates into CASRLNGGVWGEKLFF.

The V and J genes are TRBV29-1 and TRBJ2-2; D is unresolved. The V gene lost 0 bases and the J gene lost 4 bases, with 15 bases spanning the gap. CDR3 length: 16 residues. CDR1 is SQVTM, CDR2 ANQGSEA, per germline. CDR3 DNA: TGCAGCGTTGAAGACTTCGGCGGCCCCTCCACCGGGGAGCTGTTTTTT. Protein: CSVEDFGGPSTGELFF.

CDR3 sequence (DNA): TGTGCCAGTACCCTGACAGGGGGCGACGCTGAAGCTTTCTTT. Translated: CASTLTGGDAEAFF. The gene calls are TRBV28 and TRBJ1-1, with 10 bases lining up with TRBD1. CDR1 is MDHEN, CDR2 SYDVKM, per germline. With V trimmed by 9 bases and J by 6 bases, 10 bases remained unmatched. This CDR3 contains 14 residues.

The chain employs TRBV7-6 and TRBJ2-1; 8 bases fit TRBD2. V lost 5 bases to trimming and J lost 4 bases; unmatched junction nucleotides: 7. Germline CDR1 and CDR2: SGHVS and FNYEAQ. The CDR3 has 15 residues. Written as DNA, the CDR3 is TGTGCCAGCAGCATAACTAGCGGACCATACAATGAGCAGTTCTTC. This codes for CASSITSGPYNEQFF.

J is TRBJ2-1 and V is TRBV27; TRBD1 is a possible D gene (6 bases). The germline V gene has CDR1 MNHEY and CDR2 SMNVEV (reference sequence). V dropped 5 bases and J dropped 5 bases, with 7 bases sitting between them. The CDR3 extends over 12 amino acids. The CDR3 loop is CASSRQDNEQFF. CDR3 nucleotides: TGTGCCAGCAGTAGACAGGACAATGAGCAGTTCTTC.

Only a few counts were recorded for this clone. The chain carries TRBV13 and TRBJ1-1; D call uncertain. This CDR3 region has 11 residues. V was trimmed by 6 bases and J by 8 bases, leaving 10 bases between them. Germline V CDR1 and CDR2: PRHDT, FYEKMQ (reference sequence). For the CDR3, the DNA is TGTGCCAGCAGTGTCATGAACGAAGCTTTCTTT. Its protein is CASSVMNEAFF.

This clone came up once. Here the CDR3 reads CASTGTEQWNTEAFF. CDR3 nucleotide sequence: TGTGCCAGTACTGGGACAGAGCAATGGAACACTGAAGCTTTCTTT. V and J are TRBV19 and TRBJ1-1; 7 bases are a match to TRBD1. With V trimmed by 7 bases and J by 1 base, 9 bases remained unmatched. CDR1 and CDR2 from the germline V gene are LNHDA and SQIVND (reference sequence). There are 15 residues in the CDR3.

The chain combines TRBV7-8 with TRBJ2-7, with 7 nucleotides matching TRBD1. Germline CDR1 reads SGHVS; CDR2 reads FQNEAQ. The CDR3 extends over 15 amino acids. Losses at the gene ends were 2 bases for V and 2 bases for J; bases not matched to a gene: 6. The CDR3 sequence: CASSLSVGTAYEQYF. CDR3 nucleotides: TGTGCCAGCAGCTTAAGTGTGGGGACAGCCTACGAGCAGTACTTC.

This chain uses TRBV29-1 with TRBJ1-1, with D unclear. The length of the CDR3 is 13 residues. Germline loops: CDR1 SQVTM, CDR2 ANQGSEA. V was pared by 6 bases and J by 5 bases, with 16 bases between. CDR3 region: CSVGGLPGTEAFF. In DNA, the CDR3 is TGCAGCGTCGGCGGCCTCCCGGGGACTGAAGCTTTCTTT.

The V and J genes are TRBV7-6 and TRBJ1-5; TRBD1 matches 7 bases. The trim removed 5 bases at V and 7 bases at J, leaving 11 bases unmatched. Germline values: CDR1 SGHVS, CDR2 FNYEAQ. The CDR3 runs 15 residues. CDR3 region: CASSLNSGGRQPQHF. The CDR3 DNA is TGTGCCAGCAGCCTAAACTCAGGGGGTAGGCAGCCCCAGCATTTT.

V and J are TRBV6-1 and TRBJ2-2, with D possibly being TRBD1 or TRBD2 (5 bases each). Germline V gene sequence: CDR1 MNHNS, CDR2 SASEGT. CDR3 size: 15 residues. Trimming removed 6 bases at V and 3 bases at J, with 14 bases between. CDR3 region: CASRGTVSHTGELFF. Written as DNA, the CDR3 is TGTGCCAGCAGGGGGACGGTCTCTCACACCGGGGAGCTGTTTTTT.